These 14 T cell receptor beta chains share one sample of origin, sequenced in a study of cytomegalovirus exposure and HLA in healthy donors. PCR was performed using 60 Vbeta and 13 Jbeta primers. Here immunoSEQ multiplex PCR was the method, and the copy in TCRdb shows in-frame clones only, minus some. This table has 130,000 or so clones, 65% to 80% appearing once. Material: PBMCs. The receptors here all came from a man aged 18-30 years in good health and CMV-seropositive.

The V gene is TRBV6-6, the J gene TRBJ2-1; 9 nucleotides match TRBD2. The germline V gene encodes CDR1 MNHNY and CDR2 SVGAGI (reference sequence). This CDR3 has 16 amino acids. Trimming took 2 bases from V and 5 from J; bases not matched to a gene: 7. The CDR3 here is CASSYRRGGIDNEQFF. The CDR3, as DNA: TGTGCCAGCAGTTACCGGCGGGGGGGCATAGACAATGAGCAGTTCTTC.

V is TRBV11-2 and J is TRBJ1-4, with D tentatively TRBD1 (5 bases). Trimming removed 5 bases at V and 7 bases at J, with 20 bases between. Germline CDR1 reads SGHAT; CDR2 reads FQNNGV. This CDR3 spans 16 amino acids. The CDR3 region is CASSALTRQGSEKLFF. The CDR3 DNA is TGTGCCAGCAGCGCCTTAACAAGGCAGGGTAGTGAAAAACTGTTTTTT.

This clone was picked up one time. The V and J genes are TRBV10-3 and TRBJ1-1; D is uncertain. Germline CDR1 ENHRY, CDR2 SYGVKD. The CDR3 has 14 amino acids. V dropped 7 bases and J dropped 1 base, with 13 bases sitting between them. CDR3 sequence reads: CAITGSAGNTEAFF. For the CDR3, the DNA is TGTGCCATCACTGGATCAGCAGGGAACACTGAAGCTTTCTTT.

The chain recombines TRBV11-2 with TRBJ2-1; D is uncertain. Germline lookup yields CDR1 SGHAT and CDR2 FQNNGV. This CDR3 has 13 residues. V lost 2 bases to trimming and J lost 6 bases, with 8 bases between them. This CDR3 reads CASSLHTSNEQFF. Written as DNA, the CDR3 is TGTGCCAGCAGCTTACACACCTCCAATGAGCAGTTCTTC.

V usage is TRBV2 and J usage is TRBJ2-3; 8 positions agree with TRBD1. V shed 5 bases and J 5 bases; nucleotides not matched to a gene: 6. CDR3 length: 14 residues. Per the germline V gene, CDR1 is SNHLY and CDR2 is FYNNEI. CDR3 loop: CASSPTGAGDTQYF. Here the CDR3 DNA reads TGTGCCAGCAGTCCGACAGGGGCGGGAGATACGCAGTATTTT.

The V call is TRBV19, the J call TRBJ1-2, with a weak D call TRBD1 (5 bases). Germline CDR1 reads LNHDA; CDR2 reads SQIVND (reference sequence). This CDR3 has 14 residues. The ends were cut back, 0 bases at V and 5 bases at J, with 10 bases in the middle. Here the CDR3 reads CASSIEGTWYGYTF. The CDR3, as DNA: TGTGCCAGTAGTATAGAAGGGACTTGGTATGGCTACACCTTC.

V and J are TRBV6-6 and TRBJ2-3; tentatively, D is TRBD2 (6 bases). CDR3 length equals 13 residues. V lost 11 bases and J lost 1, with 13 bases in between. Germline loops: CDR1 MNHNY, CDR2 SVGAGI (reference sequence). The CDR3 DNA reads TGTGCCGGAAGGACTATAGGCACAGATACGCAGTATTTT. This translates into CAGRTIGTDTQYF.

The rearrangement joins TRBV10-3 to TRBJ1-1; no firm D call. The ends were cut back, 4 bases at V and 1 base at J, with 7 bases in the middle. CDR1 ENHRY and CDR2 SYGVKD come from the germline V gene. This CDR3 spans 13 amino acids. The DNA for the CDR3 is TGTGCCATCAGTGGATTCGGGAACACTGAAGCTTTCTTT. Its protein is CAISGFGNTEAFF.

The genes are TRBV29-1 and TRBJ2-7; 8 nucleotides agree with TRBD2. Germline V gene data show CDR1 as SQVTM and CDR2 as ANQGSEA. Germline trimming cut 2 bases from V and 5 bases from J; bases unmatched to any gene: 8. This CDR3 comprises 14 residues. CDR3 sequence (DNA): TGCAGCGTTGAAACGTCCGGGACTAGAAACGAGCAGTACTTC. Translation: CSVETSGTRNEQYF.

The rearrangement uses TRBV6-6 and TRBJ1-4; perhaps TRBD1 as D (6 bases). The CDR3 consists of 16 residues. Germline V lookup: CDR1 MNHNY, CDR2 SVGAGI (reference sequence). V was clipped by 0 bases and J by 7 bases, with 15 bases between them. CDR3 sequence (DNA): TGTGCCAGCAGTTACTCGGAATGGGGGCAGGGTGAAAAACTGTTTTTT. It translates to CASSYSEWGQGEKLFF.

Of note for this clone: The junction shows a germline mismatch at one end, possibly a read error. The rearrangement uses TRBV7-7 and TRBJ2-5; 7 nucleotides align to TRBD1. Germline assignment: CDR1 SSHAT and CDR2 FNYEAQ (reference sequence). The CDR3 is made up of 14 amino acids. The CDR3: CASTRQGLEETQYF. The DNA of the CDR3 is TGTGCTAGCACCAGACAGGGCCTGGAGGAGACCCAGTACTTC.

J is TRBJ1-3 and V is TRBV19; TRBD1 might be the D (5 bases). Germline V gene data show CDR1 as LNHDA and CDR2 as SQIVND (reference sequence). V lost 3 bases to trimming and J lost 2 bases, with 14 bases between them. There are 16 residues in the CDR3. In DNA, the CDR3 is TGTGCCAGTAGTATTTCTGGGGCCCTCCCTGGAAACACCATATATTTT. It specifies CASSISGALPGNTIYF.

J is TRBJ2-5 and V is TRBV28; TRBD2 matches 7 bases. Germline values: CDR1 MDHEN, CDR2 SYDVKM. This CDR3 has 17 residues. The V and J ends lost 5 bases and 1 base, in that order; junction bases with no gene match: 13. The CDR3 sequence is CASSTWSGLAGQETQYF. The DNA for the CDR3 is TGTGCCAGCAGTACCTGGAGTGGGTTAGCGGGCCAAGAGACCCAGTACTTC. Drawing the rest from reference TRBV28 and TRBJ2-5, the complete variable domain is DVKVTQSSRYLVKRTGEKVFLECVQDMDHENMFWYRQDPGLGLRLIYFSYDVKMKEKGDIPEGYSVSREKKERFSLILESASTNQTSMYLCASSTWSGLAGQETQYFGPGTRLLVL.

The CDR3 reads CASRDRGLDTQYF. CDR3 bases: TGTGCCAGCCGGGACAGGGGTTTAGATACGCAGTATTTT. The chain combines TRBV6-6 with TRBJ2-3, with 10 bases that match TRBD1. CDR3 size: 13 residues. CDR1 is MNHNY, CDR2 SVGAGI, per germline (reference sequence). The junction had 4 bases not matched to a gene; V was cut back by 8 bases and J by 5 bases.